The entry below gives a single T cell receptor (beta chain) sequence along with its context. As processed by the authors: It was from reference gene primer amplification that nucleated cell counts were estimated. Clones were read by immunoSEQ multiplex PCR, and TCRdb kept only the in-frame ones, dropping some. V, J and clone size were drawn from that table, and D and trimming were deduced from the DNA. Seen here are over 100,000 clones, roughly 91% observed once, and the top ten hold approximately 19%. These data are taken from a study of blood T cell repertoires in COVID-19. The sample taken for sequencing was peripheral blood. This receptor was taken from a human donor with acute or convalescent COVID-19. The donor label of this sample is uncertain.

CDR3 coding DNA: TGTGCCAGCAGCGGGGACAGGGAAGAGACCCAGTACTTC. Its protein product is CASSGDREETQYF. The chain carries TRBV7-2 and TRBJ2-5; 9 bases agree with TRBD1. Looked up from germline, CDR1 is SGHTA and CDR2 is FQGNSA. The CDR3 extends over 13 amino acids. V lost 5 bases, J lost 3 bases, and 1 base stayed unmatched.